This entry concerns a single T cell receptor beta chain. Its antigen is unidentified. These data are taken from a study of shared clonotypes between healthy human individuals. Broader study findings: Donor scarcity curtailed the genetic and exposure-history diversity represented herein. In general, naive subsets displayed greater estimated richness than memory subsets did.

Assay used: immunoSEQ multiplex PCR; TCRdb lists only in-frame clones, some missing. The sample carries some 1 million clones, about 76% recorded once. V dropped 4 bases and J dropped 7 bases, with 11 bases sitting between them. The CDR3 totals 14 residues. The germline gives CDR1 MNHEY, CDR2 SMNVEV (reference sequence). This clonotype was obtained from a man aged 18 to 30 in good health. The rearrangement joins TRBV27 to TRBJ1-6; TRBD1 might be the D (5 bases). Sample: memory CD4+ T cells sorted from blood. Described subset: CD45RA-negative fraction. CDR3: CASSSGSINSPLHF. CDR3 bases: TGTGCCAGCAGTTCAGGGTCCATAAATTCACCCCTCCACTTT.